Given below is one T cell receptor beta chain in context. Its specificity is unknown. The junction does not match germline at one end; this may be a read error. This CDR3 has 15 residues. Germline lookup yields CDR1 SGHRS and CDR2 YFSETQ. The sample comes from a study of T cells after yellow fever vaccination. On the study more broadly: With SMART-Seq v4 Ultra Low Input, the fractions containing low cell numbers were prepared.

General observations from the study: The study found a weaker secondary response that peaked faster, day 5 versus 15. The booster saw the reappearance of most primary-vaccination clones (roughly 95% CD4, 88% CD8).

Template switching with 5'RACE generated the TCR cDNA and added a universal primer site and UMIs. TCRdb re-derived calls from the 5' RACE reads in MiXCR, one entry per CDR3 protein. The table shows fewer than 400,000 distinct CDR3 sequences, with about 10% occurring only once. The receptor's source is a man between 18 and 35 years old who received the YFV17D yellow fever vaccine. The V call is TRBV5-1, the J call TRBJ2-3; the D gene is possibly TRBD2 (6 bases). The source was CD4+ T cells sorted from PBMCs, collected 45 days after the yellow fever booster vaccination. The CDR3 loop reads CASSLAGLGTDTQYF. The CDR3 DNA sequence: TGCGCCAGCAGTTTGGCGGGGCTGGGCACAGATACGCAGTATTTT.